The rows below give T cell receptor beta chains drawn from one sample of a study of CDR3 diversity in severe acne. TCRdb called the PCR reads again in MiXCR, with one record for every CDR3 protein. Of about 85,000 distinct CDR3 sequences in the sample, around half were seen once. Sequenced: blood. Receptor source: a male donor in good health, serving as a control. Both conserved end residues are part of each CDR3.

j_gene,v_gene,len,CDR3aa
TRBJ1-1,TRBV7-3,13,CASSTTKNTEAFF
TRBJ2-1,TRBV20-1,15,CSASPFTSGYNEQFF
TRBJ2-1,TRBV5-1,13,CASSPGPPNEQFF
TRBJ2-6,TRBV5-1,18,CASSLDSLLVSGANVLTF
TRBJ2-5,TRBV19,13,CASSTTTQETQYF
TRBJ2-7,TRBV9,14,CASSVGTGVGEQYF
TRBJ2-7,TRBV20-1,13,CSAGRDRTYEQYF
TRBJ1-5,TRBV2,14,CASSEQISNQPQHF
TRBJ2-5,TRBV7-9,14,CASSSADRGETQYF
TRBJ2-7,TRBV3-1,14,CASSQGALTYEQYF
TRBJ2-3,TRBV10-3,17,CATAAGTSGPTPDTQYF
TRBJ1-1,TRBV10-3,14,CAISPAQGSTEAFF
TRBJ2-3,TRBV27,13,CASSLSDTDTQYF
TRBJ2-2,TRBV6-4,14,CASSDWADTGELFF
TRBJ1-2,TRBV19,13,CASRNLGVYGYTF
TRBJ1-5,TRBV27,14,CASSSGWGGQSQHF
TRBJ1-1,TRBV4-1,15,CASSQEGTGAGGAFF
.,TRBV7-9,15,CASSFESASYNEQFF
TRBJ2-5,TRBV7-9,16,CASSLAWTSGGETQYF
TRBJ2-5,TRBV20-1,11,CSARGGGTQYF
TRBJ2-1,TRBV13,15,CASSSGTGGYNEQFF
TRBJ1-2,TRBV2,13,CASSGQTNYGYTF
TRBJ2-2,TRBV24-1,16,CATSDLTGVHTGELFF
TRBJ2-7,TRBV10-3,14,CAISESTGWNEQYF
TRBJ2-4,TRBV20-1,14,CSARAQGVTNIQYF
TRBJ2-7,TRBV12-3/TRBV12-4,15,CASSLALFAAYEQYF
TRBJ1-3,TRBV7-8,18,CASSLVTGTGDFGNTIYF
TRBJ2-1,TRBV12-3/TRBV12-4,15,CASSLTGGSYNEQFF
TRBJ2-5,TRBV27,13,CASSDHRGGTQYF
TRBJ1-6,TRBV5-4,15,CASSSSGQYHSPLHF
TRBJ1-1,TRBV6-5,14,CASGRGTVNTEAFF
TRBJ1-6,TRBV12-3/TRBV12-4,12,CASRARSTDQHF
TRBJ2-5,TRBV7-2,13,CASSRQGKETQYF
TRBJ1-1,TRBV24-1,14,CATSLDRPGAEAFF
TRBJ1-1,TRBV2,14,CAGSAGQLNAEAFF
TRBJ1-5,TRBV11-2,13,CASSWTFDQPQHF
TRBJ2-7,TRBV10-3,13,CAISESSRDEQYF
TRBJ2-2,TRBV20-1,15,CSARASGATTGELFF
TRBJ2-5,TRBV11-3,18,CASNSGRGSGRRAETQYF
TRBJ2-2,TRBV5-6,16,CASSFYREGHTGELFF
TRBJ2-5,TRBV4-1,15,CASSQDLSPGRTQYF
TRBJ1-5,TRBV20-1,15,CSAPTGGSSNQPQHF
TRBJ1-5,TRBV25-1,15,CASSFSGGGFQPQHF
TRBJ1-2,TRBV25-1,11,CAWSPTDGYTF
TRBJ2-7,TRBV5-1,14,CASSFKEAPYEQYF